This passage covers 22 T cell receptor beta chains from one sample sequenced in a study of T cell clones after liver transplantation. Clones were read by immunoSEQ multiplex PCR, and TCRdb kept only the in-frame ones, dropping some. This sample has 45,000 to 55,000 clones, with less than 85% found just once. Sequencing used CD4+ T cells from blood, obtained before liver transplant. These receptors originate from a human donor who received a liver transplant.

The chain joins TRBV27 to TRBJ2-7, with D perhaps matching TRBD1 (6 bases). Germline CDR1 and CDR2: MNHEY and SMNVEV (reference sequence). The CDR3 is 14 amino acids. Deletions cut 4 bases from V and 0 bases from J, with 10 bases between. DNA of the CDR3: TGTGCCAGCAGTTGGCAGGGGAACTCCTACGAGCAGTACTTC. Its translation is CASSWQGNSYEQYF.

The V gene is TRBV7-3, the J gene TRBJ2-3; tentative D call: TRBD1 (7 bases). The CDR3 runs 15 residues. The V gene lost 5 bases and the J gene lost 1 base, with 13 bases spanning the gap. The V gene's germline CDR1 is SGHTA and CDR2 FQGTGA. The CDR3 here is CASSQQGGGTDTQYF. CDR3 sequence (DNA): TGTGCCAGCAGCCAGCAGGGGGGCGGCACAGATACGCAGTATTTT.

The V gene is TRBV7-9, the J gene TRBJ2-5; D may be TRBD2 (5 bases). Germline V gives CDR1 SEHNR, CDR2 FQNEAQ (reference sequence). The CDR3 runs 15 residues. Trimming took off 1 base at V and 4 bases at J, with 13 bases between the two ends. CDR3 nucleotides: TGTGCCAGCAGCTTAGAAGCTAGCTGGGGAGAGACCCAGTACTTC. Amino acid sequence: CASSLEASWGETQYF.

The chain recombines TRBV9 with TRBJ2-7; D may match TRBD1 or TRBD2 (7 bases each). The germline V and J ends were trimmed by 3 bases and 2 bases, with 12 bases remaining between them. Germline V gene lookup returns CDR1 SGDLS and CDR2 YYNGEE. The CDR3 is 14 residues long. The CDR3 DNA is TGTGCCAGCAGCGCGGCAGGGGGGGCCTACGAGCAGTACTTC. Translated, it gives CASSAAGGAYEQYF.

This clone has a single count. V is TRBV15 and J is TRBJ2-2; weak D call: TRBD1 (5 bases). V was trimmed by 5 bases and J by 7 bases, leaving 8 bases between them. In germline, CDR1 is LNHNV, CDR2 YYDKDF (reference sequence). There are 12 residues in the CDR3. The CDR3 nucleotides read TGTGCCACCAGCGAAGGGGTCGGGGAGCTGTTTTTT. Residues: CATSEGVGELFF. Full variable domain (remainder filled in from reference TRBV15 and TRBJ2-2): DAMVIQNPRYQVTQFGKPVTLSCSQTLNHNVMYWYQQKSSQAPKLLFHYYDKDFNNEADTPDNFQSRRPNTSFCFLDIRSPGLGDTAMYLCATSEGVGELFFGEGSRLTVL.

The CDR3 DNA is TGTGCCAGCAGCCAAGATGTCGCAGCGGGGACCTACGAGCAGTACTTC. This codes for CASSQDVAAGTYEQYF. This chain links TRBV14 with TRBJ2-7, with 7 bases aligning to TRBD2. Germline CDR1 reads SGHDN; CDR2 reads FVKESK. V was pared by 0 bases and J by 2 bases, with 7 bases of the junction left unmatched. This CDR3 is 16 amino acids long.

The gene calls are TRBV7-2 and TRBJ2-1; possible D gene TRBD2, 5 bases. Germline V CDR1 and CDR2: SGHTA, FQGNSA. The ends were cut back, 3 bases at V and 6 bases at J, with 6 bases in the middle. The CDR3 length is 12 residues. CDR3 sequence: CASSLTINEQFF. CDR3 DNA sequence: TGTGCCAGCAGCTTGACTATCAATGAGCAGTTCTTC.

The J gene is TRBJ2-6, the V gene TRBV9; tentative D call: TRBD2 (5 bases). With 2 bases removed from V and 0 bases from J, the gap between germline ends came to 12 bases. From germline, CDR1 is SGDLS and CDR2 YYNGEE. The CDR3 totals 17 residues. The CDR3: CASSVGVRSSGANVLTF. CDR3 bases: TGTGCCAGCAGCGTCGGGGTCCGTAGCTCTGGGGCCAACGTCCTGACTTTC.

The rearrangement joins TRBV5-4 to TRBJ1-4; possible D gene TRBD1, 5 bases. The CDR3 runs to 13 residues. V was shortened by 4 bases and J by 6 bases, with 10 bases between the two germline ends. Per germline, CDR1 SGHNT and CDR2 YYREEE (reference sequence). This CDR3 is CASSGGNDEKLFF. The CDR3 DNA reads TGTGCCAGCAGCGGGGGTAACGATGAAAAACTGTTTTTT. The whole variable domain, remainder taken from reference TRBV5-4 and TRBJ1-4, is ETGVTQSPTHLIKTRGQQVTLRCSSQSGHNTVSWYQQALGQGPQFIFQYYREEENGRGNFPPRFSGLQFPNYSSELNVNALELDDSALYLCASSGGNDEKLFFGSGTQLSVL.

The chain has TRBV6-1 and TRBJ1-5, with D possibly TRBD1 on 6 matching bases. Trimming took 6 bases from V and 6 from J, leaving 18 bases between them. Germline V CDR1 and CDR2: MNHNS, SASEGT. The CDR3 length is 15 residues. CDR3 region: CASSEQQGGGQPQHF. The CDR3, as DNA: TGTGCCAGCAGCGAGCAACAGGGCGGAGGTCAGCCCCAGCATTTT.

The V gene is TRBV5-1, the J gene TRBJ2-5; tentative D call: TRBD1 (5 bases). The CDR3 runs to 15 residues. The V gene lost 1 base and the J gene lost 4 bases, with 14 bases spanning the gap. CDR1 and CDR2 from the germline V gene are SGHRS and YFSETQ. CDR3 nucleotides: TGCGCCAGCAGCTTGACCGGCGACAGTGGAGAGACCCAGTACTTC. Its protein is CASSLTGDSGETQYF.

This chain links TRBV15 with TRBJ2-2; D unresolved. The CDR3 contains 14 residues. The V and J ends lost 1 base and 1 base respectively, with 4 bases between them. Germline loops: CDR1 LNHNV, CDR2 YYDKDF (reference sequence). The CDR3 DNA sequence: TGTGCCACCAGCAGAGGAGTGAACACCGGGGAGCTGTTTTTT. Translation gives CATSRGVNTGELFF. The full variable domain, its missing parts supplied by reference TRBV15 and TRBJ2-2, is DAMVIQNPRYQVTQFGKPVTLSCSQTLNHNVMYWYQQKSSQAPKLLFHYYDKDFNNEADTPDNFQSRRPNTSFCFLDIRSPGLGDTAMYLCATSRGVNTGELFFGEGSRLTVL.

This clone has just one count. The V call is TRBV5-1, the J call TRBJ2-3, with 10 nucleotides matching TRBD2. Germline lookup yields CDR1 SGHRS and CDR2 YFSETQ. Trimming removed 5 bases from V and 0 bases from J; junction bases left unmatched: 6. The CDR3 length is 16 residues. The CDR3 here is CASRGSGGSSTDTQYF. For the CDR3, the DNA is TGCGCCAGCAGGGGTAGCGGGGGGTCTAGCACAGATACGCAGTATTTT. Full variable domain (outside the CDR3, taken from reference TRBV5-1 and TRBJ2-3): KAGVTQTPRYLIKTRGQQVTLSCSPISGHRSVSWYQQTPGQGLQFLFEYFSETQRNKGNFPGRFSGRQFSNSRSEMNVSTLELGDSALYLCASRGSGGSSTDTQYFGPGTRLTVL.

This chain uses TRBV7-2 with TRBJ2-7, with unresolved D. CDR1 SGHTA and CDR2 FQGNSA come from the germline V gene. V was shortened by 2 bases and J by 4 bases, with 9 bases between the two germline ends. The CDR3 is 13 residues long. The chain's CDR3 is CASSLNRVYEQYF. The CDR3 nucleotides are TGTGCCAGCAGCTTAAACAGAGTATACGAGCAGTACTTC.

V is TRBV7-6 and J is TRBJ1-2; 7 nucleotides line up with TRBD1. The CDR3 has 14 residues. Germline CDR1 SGHVS, CDR2 FNYEAQ. Trimming at V came to 1 base and at J to 2 bases, leaving 1 base not matched to a gene. Written as DNA, the CDR3 is TGTGCCAGCAGCTTAGTGACAGGGAACTATGGCTACACCTTC. Translated: CASSLVTGNYGYTF. Using reference TRBV7-6 and TRBJ1-2 for the parts outside the CDR3, the full variable domain is GAGVSQSPRYKVTKRGQDVALRCDPISGHVSLYWYRQALGQGPEFLTYFNYEAQQDKSGLPNDRFSAERPEGSISTLTIQRTEQRDSAMYRCASSLVTGNYGYTFGSGTRLTVV.

The rearrangement links TRBV6-5 to TRBJ2-3; 13 bases are shared with TRBD2. Per the germline V gene, CDR1 is MNHEY and CDR2 is SVGAGI. The CDR3 extends over 16 amino acids. V lost 4 bases to trimming and J lost 5 bases; unmatched junction nucleotides: 6. DNA of the CDR3: TGTGCCAGCAGTTGGACTAGCGGGAGTACTAGAGATACGCAGTATTTT. Residues: CASSWTSGSTRDTQYF.

The chain links TRBV11-3 to TRBJ2-5, with D possibly TRBD2 on 6 matching bases. Trimming took off 0 bases at V and 5 bases at J, with 13 bases between the two ends. Germline V CDR1 and CDR2: SGHNT, YENEEA. The CDR3 totals 15 residues. CDR3 protein: CASSLDNSAGETQYF. CDR3 DNA: TGTGCCAGCAGCTTAGATAACTCTGCGGGGGAGACCCAGTACTTC.

The V gene is TRBV4-1, the J gene TRBJ1-5; possibly TRBD1 for D (5 bases). V was pared by 0 bases and J by 5 bases, with 17 bases between. The CDR3 covers 17 residues. The germline CDR1 and CDR2 sequences are MGHRA and YSYEKL. CDR3 DNA sequence: TGCGCCAGCAGCCAAGAGACGGGAATGGGGCGGCATCAGCCCCAGCATTTT. This encodes CASSQETGMGRHQPQHF.

The rearrangement links TRBV5-1 to TRBJ2-3; D remains unclear. CDR3 length: 17 residues. V shed 4 bases and J shed 0 bases, with 18 bases lying between them. Germline CDR1 SGHRS, CDR2 YFSETQ. CDR3 loop: CASSQAGTATSTDTQYF. DNA of the CDR3: TGCGCCAGCAGCCAGGCCGGTACAGCGACTAGCACAGATACGCAGTATTTT.

The chain employs TRBV7-2 and TRBJ2-1; 13 bases are shared with TRBD2. The CDR3 spans 16 residues. Germline CDR1 is SGHTA and CDR2 is FQGNSA. The J segment lost 7 bases and the V segment lost 5 bases, leaving 8 bases of the junction unmatched. CDR3 sequence (DNA): TGTGCCAGCAGCCGTAACCGACTAGCGGGAGGTAATGAGCAGTTCTTC. This encodes CASSRNRLAGGNEQFF.

This clone was observed a handful of times. The chain links TRBV2 to TRBJ2-2; 11 positions match TRBD2. V trimming: 5 bases; J trimming: 7 bases; junction bases outside the gene matches: 9. The CDR3 consists of 16 residues. Germline lookup yields CDR1 SNHLY and CDR2 FYNNEI. Here the CDR3 DNA reads TGTGCCAGCAGTCATCGTAGCGGGGGGGCCAACGGGGAGCTGTTTTTT. The encoded protein is CASSHRSGGANGELFF. The full variable domain, completed using reference TRBV2 and TRBJ2-2, is EPEVTQTPSHQVTQMGQEVILRCVPISNHLYFYWYRQILGQKVEFLVSFYNNEISEKSEIFDDQFSVERPDGSNFTLKIRSTKLEDSAMYFCASSHRSGGANGELFFGEGSRLTVL.

V usage is TRBV5-1 and J usage is TRBJ2-3; possible D gene TRBD1, 5 bases. CDR3 size: 14 residues. Per the germline V gene, CDR1 is SGHRS and CDR2 is YFSETQ. Deletions cut 0 bases from V and 2 bases from J, with 7 bases between. The CDR3 DNA follows: TGCGCCAGCAGCTTGGGACAGACCACAGATACGCAGTATTTT. It yields the protein CASSLGQTTDTQYF.